This TCR beta chain was profiled in a study of beta chain features in type 1 diabetes. Across the study: Across every sample, 100 million to 130 million sorted cells were examined in total. Study results and caveats: Shortening that was moderate but significant affected the TCRB CDR3s of Type 1 diabetes patients in all four CD4+ subsets.

Reverse transcription of all isolated RNA meant that expressed TCRB transcripts were sequenced. Clones were read by immunoSEQ multiplex PCR, and TCRdb kept only the in-frame ones, dropping some. The sample includes 600,000 or so clones, more than 13% of them seen just once. Only a few counts were recorded for this clone. Its antigen remains unknown. This TCR came from a man younger than 30 with type 1 diabetes. Sequenced material: naive CD4+ T cells from blood.

The CDR3 DNA is TGTGCCAGCAGCGTTCTAGGGGCCGCCGGGGAGCTGTTTTTT. Amino acid sequence: CASSVLGAAGELFF. J is TRBJ2-2 and V is TRBV9; the D gene is possibly TRBD1 (5 bases). Germline loops: CDR1 SGDLS, CDR2 YYNGEE. The CDR3 has 14 amino acids. Deletions cut 2 bases from V and 6 bases from J, with 11 bases between.